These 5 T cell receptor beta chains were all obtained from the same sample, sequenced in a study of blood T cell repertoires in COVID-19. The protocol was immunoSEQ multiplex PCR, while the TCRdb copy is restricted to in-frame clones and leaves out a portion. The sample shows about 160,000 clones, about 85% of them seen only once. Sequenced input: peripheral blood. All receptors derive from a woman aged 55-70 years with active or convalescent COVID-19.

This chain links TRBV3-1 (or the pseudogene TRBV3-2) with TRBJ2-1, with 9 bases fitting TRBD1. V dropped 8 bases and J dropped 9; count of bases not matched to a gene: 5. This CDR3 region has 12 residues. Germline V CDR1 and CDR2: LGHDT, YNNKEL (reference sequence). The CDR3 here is CASAGTGIEQFF. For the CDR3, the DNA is TGTGCCAGCGCCGGGACAGGGATTGAGCAGTTCTTC.

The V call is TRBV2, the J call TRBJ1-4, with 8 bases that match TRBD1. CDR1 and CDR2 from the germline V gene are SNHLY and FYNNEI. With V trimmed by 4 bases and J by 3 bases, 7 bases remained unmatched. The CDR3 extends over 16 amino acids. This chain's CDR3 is CASSVQGAVANEKLFF. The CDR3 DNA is TGTGCCAGCAGTGTCCAGGGGGCGGTTGCTAATGAAAAACTGTTTTTT.

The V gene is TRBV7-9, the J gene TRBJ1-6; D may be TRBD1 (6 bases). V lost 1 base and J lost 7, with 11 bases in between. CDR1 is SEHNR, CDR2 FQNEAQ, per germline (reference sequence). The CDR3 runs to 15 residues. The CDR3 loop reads CASSLDSTGNSPLHF. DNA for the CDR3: TGTGCCAGCAGCTTAGACTCGACAGGAAATTCACCCCTCCACTTT.

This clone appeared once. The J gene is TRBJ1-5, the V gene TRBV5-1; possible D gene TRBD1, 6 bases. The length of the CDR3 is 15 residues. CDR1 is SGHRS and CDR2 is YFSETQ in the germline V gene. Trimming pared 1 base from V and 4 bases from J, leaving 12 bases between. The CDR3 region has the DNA TGCGCCAGCAGCTTGAATCCAGGGGCGAATCAGCCCCAGCATTTT. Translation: CASSLNPGANQPQHF.

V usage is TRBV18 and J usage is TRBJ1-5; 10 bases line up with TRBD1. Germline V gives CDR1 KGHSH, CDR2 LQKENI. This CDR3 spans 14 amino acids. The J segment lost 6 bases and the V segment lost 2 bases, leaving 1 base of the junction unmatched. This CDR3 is CASSPRTGGQPQHF. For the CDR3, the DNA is TGTGCCAGCTCACCAAGGACAGGGGGTCAGCCCCAGCATTTT.